This is a list of T cell receptor beta chains from one sample in a study of blood T cell repertoires in COVID-19. Sequencing used immunoSEQ multiplex PCR; TCRdb keeps in-frame clones, though not all of them. The table includes under 250,000 clones, around nine tenths detected once. The sample comprised peripheral blood. The receptors were sampled from a woman aged 55-70 years who had recovered from COVID-19. Both conserved end residues are part of each CDR3. The D gene is left open where the match is weak. Size is stated for part of the rows, as once, few or many counts, or as a class when the clone is expanded.

j_gene: TRBJ1-1
abundance: -
v_gene: TRBV5-1
d_gene: -
CDR3nt: TGCGCCAGCAGCTTGGTAGGGGTAAAAACTGAAGCTTTCTTT
CDR3aa: CASSLVGVKTEAFF

j_gene: TRBJ1-3
abundance: -
v_gene: TRBV7-9
d_gene: -
CDR3nt: TGTGCCAGCAGCTTTAACAGGGGAAACACCATATATTTT
CDR3aa: CASSFNRGNTIYF

j_gene: TRBJ2-3
abundance: -
v_gene: TRBV7-9
d_gene: -
CDR3nt: TGTGCCAGCAGCTTAGTACAGGGTGCAGATACGCAGTATTTT
CDR3aa: CASSLVQGADTQYF

j_gene: TRBJ2-7
abundance: -
v_gene: TRBV20-1
d_gene: -
CDR3nt: TGCAGTGCTAGCCACAGGGCAACCGGGCATTTC
CDR3aa: CSASHRATGHF

j_gene: TRBJ1-1
abundance: once
v_gene: TRBV3-1/TRBV3-2
d_gene: -
CDR3nt: TGTGCCAGCAGCCAAGATCGGAGTGGAACTGAAGCTTTCTTT
CDR3aa: CASSQDRSGTEAFF

j_gene: TRBJ1-2
abundance: -
v_gene: TRBV5-8
d_gene: -
CDR3nt: TGTGCCAGCAGCTTGGGACGGAGAAACTATGGCTACACCTTC
CDR3aa: CASSLGRRNYGYTF

j_gene: TRBJ2-7
abundance: -
v_gene: TRBV6-2/TRBV6-3
d_gene: -
CDR3nt: TGTGCCAGCAGTTTTCGGGACAACTTGCTGGGCGAGCAGTACTTC
CDR3aa: CASSFRDNLLGEQYF

j_gene: TRBJ2-3
abundance: -
v_gene: TRBV6-2/TRBV6-3
d_gene: -
CDR3nt: TGTGCCAGCAGTACCCCGATCAACATGAAGGATACGCAGTATTTT
CDR3aa: CASSTPINMKDTQYF

j_gene: TRBJ2-7
abundance: -
v_gene: TRBV24-1
d_gene: TRBD1
CDR3nt: TGTGCCACCAGTGATCCGGACAGGAGCTACGAGCAGTACTTC
CDR3aa: CATSDPDRSYEQYF

j_gene: TRBJ2-2
abundance: -
v_gene: TRBV7-8
d_gene: -
CDR3nt: TGTGCCAGCAGCTTACAGGGCCCTCTGGCCGGGGAGCTGTTTTTT
CDR3aa: CASSLQGPLAGELFF

j_gene: TRBJ2-2
abundance: few
v_gene: TRBV19
d_gene: -
CDR3nt: TGTGCCAGTACCCTTAGCGGAGTGGACACCGGGGAGCTGTTTTTT
CDR3aa: CASTLSGVDTGELFF

j_gene: TRBJ2-2
abundance: -
v_gene: TRBV11-2
d_gene: -
CDR3nt: TGTGCCAGCAGAATACTAGGGGGCACCGGGGAGCTGTTTTTT
CDR3aa: CASRILGGTGELFF

j_gene: TRBJ1-1
abundance: -
v_gene: TRBV3-1/TRBV3-2
d_gene: -
CDR3nt: TGTGCCAGCAGCCAAGAAAGAGGGCAGGCTTTCTTT
CDR3aa: CASSQERGQAFF

j_gene: TRBJ1-2
abundance: -
v_gene: TRBV6-5
d_gene: TRBD1
CDR3nt: TGTGCCAGCACCCTGGTACAGGGGTTTGGCTACACCTTC
CDR3aa: CASTLVQGFGYTF

j_gene: TRBJ2-7
abundance: -
v_gene: TRBV5-5
d_gene: TRBD1
CDR3nt: TGTGCCAGCAGCTTGCTATCCCAGGGGGTCGAGCAGTACTTC
CDR3aa: CASSLLSQGVEQYF

j_gene: TRBJ2-7
abundance: -
v_gene: TRBV6-6
d_gene: -
CDR3nt: TGTGCCAGCAGGGAATACAGGGACGAGCAGTACTTC
CDR3aa: CASREYRDEQYF

j_gene: TRBJ2-7
abundance: -
v_gene: TRBV6-5
d_gene: -
CDR3nt: TGTGCCAGCAGTTACTCGAAACAGGGAGAGGGAGAGCAGTACTTC
CDR3aa: CASSYSKQGEGEQYF

j_gene: TRBJ1-5
abundance: -
v_gene: TRBV6-5
d_gene: TRBD1
CDR3nt: TGTGCCAGCACCACTACAGGGGGCGGCCAGCCCCAGCATTTT
CDR3aa: CASTTTGGGQPQHF

j_gene: TRBJ2-7
abundance: -
v_gene: TRBV12-3/TRBV12-4
d_gene: -
CDR3nt: TGTGCCAGCAGCCGACAGGCGAGGGGCGAGCAGTACTTC
CDR3aa: CASSRQARGEQYF

j_gene: TRBJ2-7
abundance: once
v_gene: TRBV5-1
d_gene: -
CDR3nt: TGCGCCAGCAGCCCAATAAGGGGGGGCGGCGGACTGTACGAGCAGTACTTC
CDR3aa: CASSPIRGGGGLYEQYF

j_gene: TRBJ2-5
abundance: -
v_gene: TRBV19
d_gene: TRBD2
CDR3nt: TGTGCCAGTAGTGGGTCTAGCGGCGCCCTCCGTACCCAGTACTTC
CDR3aa: CASSGSSGALRTQYF

j_gene: TRBJ1-1
abundance: -
v_gene: TRBV19
d_gene: -
CDR3nt: TGTGCCAGTAGTATCACCCTTCGACAGGACCCTGAAGCTTTCTTT
CDR3aa: CASSITLRQDPEAFF